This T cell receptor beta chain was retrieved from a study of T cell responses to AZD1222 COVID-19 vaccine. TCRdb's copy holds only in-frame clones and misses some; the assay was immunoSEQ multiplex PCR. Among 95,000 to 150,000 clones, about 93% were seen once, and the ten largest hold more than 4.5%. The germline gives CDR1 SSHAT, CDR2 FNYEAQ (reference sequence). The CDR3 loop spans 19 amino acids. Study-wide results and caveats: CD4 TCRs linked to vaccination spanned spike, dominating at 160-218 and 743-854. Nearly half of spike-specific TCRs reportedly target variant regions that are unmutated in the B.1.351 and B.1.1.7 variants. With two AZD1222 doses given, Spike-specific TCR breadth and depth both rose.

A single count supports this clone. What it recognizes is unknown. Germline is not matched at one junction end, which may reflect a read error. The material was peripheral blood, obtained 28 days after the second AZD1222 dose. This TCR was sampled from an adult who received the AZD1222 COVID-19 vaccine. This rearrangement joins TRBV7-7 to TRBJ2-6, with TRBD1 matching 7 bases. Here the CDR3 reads CASSPRVGTEGSGANVLTF. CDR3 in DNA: TGTGCTAGCAGCCCAAGGGTTGGGACAGAGGGCTCTGGGGCCAACGTCCTGACTTTC.